Following are 19 T cell receptor beta chains from one sample sequenced in a study of T cells after yellow fever vaccination. TCRdb reprocessed the 5' RACE reads via MiXCR and lists one record per CDR3 protein. The sample shows around 100,000 distinct CDR3 sequences, roughly 8.9% of them seen only once. Source: CD8+ T cells sorted from PBMCs, taken 45 days after the yellow fever booster vaccination. These receptor sequences come from a man younger than 45 who received the YFV17D yellow fever vaccine.

This clonotype occurred many times. The rearrangement joins TRBV2 to TRBJ2-1; D call uncertain. Germline-derived CDR1 and CDR2 are SNHLY and FYNNEI. CDR3 length: 18 residues. The V gene lost 4 bases and the J gene lost 2 bases, with 21 bases spanning the gap. CDR3 residues: CASSAFGFEVLAYNEQFF. DNA of the CDR3: TGTGCCAGCAGTGCGTTCGGTTTTGAGGTTTTAGCCTACAATGAGCAGTTCTTC.

The genes are TRBV11-2 and TRBJ2-3; 14 bases are shared with TRBD2. The junction had 7 bases not matched to a gene; V was cut back by 5 bases and J by 0 bases. Germline V CDR1 and CDR2: SGHAT, FQNNGV. The CDR3 totals 18 residues. The CDR3 sequence is CASSDRTSGRPSTDTQYF. The CDR3 DNA sequence: TGTGCCAGCAGCGATCGGACTAGCGGGAGGCCTAGCACAGATACGCAGTATTTT. The variable domain in full, with the rest retrieved from reference TRBV11-2 and TRBJ2-3, is EAGVAQSPRYKIIEKRQSVAFWCNPISGHATLYWYQQILGQGPKLLIQFQNNGVVDDSQLPKDRFSAERLKGVDSTLKIQPAKLEDSAVYLCASSDRTSGRPSTDTQYFGPGTRLTVL.

Only a few counts were recorded for this clonotype. The chain recombines TRBV4-3 with TRBJ1-6; 8 positions match TRBD1. From germline, CDR1 is LGHNA and CDR2 YSLEER. V was clipped by 4 bases and J by 10 bases; unmatched bases: 6. The CDR3 extends over 14 amino acids. This CDR3 reads CASSPDRVWSPLHF. CDR3 in DNA: TGCGCCAGCAGCCCGGACAGGGTTTGGTCACCCCTCCACTTT.

This chain links TRBV4-3 with TRBJ2-7; 7 bases align to TRBD2. This CDR3 is 15 amino acids long. V shed 1 base and J 6 bases; nucleotides not matched to a gene: 9. The germline V gene has CDR1 LGHNA and CDR2 YSLEER. CDR3 DNA: TGCGCCAGCAGCCAAGTAGCGGGTCGTGGAATCGAGCAGTACTTC. Translation gives CASSQVAGRGIEQYF.

This clonotype was seen repeatedly, ten times or more. This chain joins TRBV20-1 and TRBJ2-1, with 7 bases identical to TRBD2. Germline assignment: CDR1 DFQATT and CDR2 SNEGSKA (reference sequence). CDR3 size: 15 residues. Losses at the gene ends were 3 bases for V and 7 bases for J; bases not matched to a gene: 12. CDR3 coding DNA: TGCAGTGCTAGCCCGAACCACGGGAGGTTTAATGAGCAGTTCTTC. Amino acid sequence: CSASPNHGRFNEQFF.

This clonotype was recorded many times. This chain joins TRBV27 and TRBJ2-3; D possibly corresponds to TRBD1 (6 bases). The V gene lost 6 bases and the J gene lost 0 bases, with 10 bases spanning the gap. CDR3 length equals 14 residues. Germline CDR1 reads MNHEY; CDR2 reads SMNVEV (reference sequence). This CDR3 is CASRRDMSTDTQYF. The CDR3 DNA sequence: TGTGCCAGCAGAAGGGACATGAGCACAGATACGCAGTATTTT.

This clonotype was seen a handful of times. The chain uses TRBV27 and TRBJ2-7, with D perhaps matching TRBD2 (6 bases). Trimming removed 6 bases at V and 4 bases at J, with 19 bases between. The CDR3 is made up of 15 amino acids. Germline CDR1 reads MNHEY; CDR2 reads SMNVEV (reference sequence). The CDR3 region is CASRSARRRDYEQYF. CDR3 bases: TGTGCCAGCAGATCCGCTCGACGGCGGGATTACGAGCAGTACTTC.

This clonotype was recorded a few times. The V call is TRBV28, the J call TRBJ2-5; 8 nucleotides match TRBD2. The CDR3 has 15 amino acids. The germline V gene encodes CDR1 MDHEN and CDR2 SYDVKM. J gave up 4 bases and V 3 bases, and 7 bases lay outside the gene matches. The chain's CDR3 is CASSLGGLASETQYF. The CDR3 bases are TGTGCCAGCAGTTTGGGTGGACTAGCATCAGAGACCCAGTACTTC.

This clonotype was detected ten times or more. The chain combines TRBV7-9 with TRBJ2-3; D is possibly TRBD2 (6 bases). V was shortened by 2 bases and J by 0 bases, with 9 bases between the two germline ends. The CDR3 loop spans 15 amino acids. Germline V CDR1 and CDR2: SEHNR, FQNEAQ (reference sequence). The CDR3 DNA follows: TGTGCCAGCAGCTTACTCGGGGGTAGCACAGATACGCAGTATTTT. It translates to CASSLLGGSTDTQYF.

This clonotype was seen ten or more times. The V and J genes are TRBV9 and TRBJ2-2, with no clear D. Germline V lookup: CDR1 SGDLS, CDR2 YYNGEE. The CDR3 has 12 residues. Between the trimmed V and J ends, which lost 0 bases and 6 bases, there was a span of 3 bases. CDR3 sequence reads: CASSVDAGELFF. CDR3 sequence (DNA): TGTGCCAGCAGCGTAGATGCCGGGGAGCTGTTTTTT.

This clonotype has ten or more counts. This chain links TRBV12-3 or TRBV12-4 with TRBJ2-3, with 10 bases fitting TRBD1. V lost 4 bases to trimming and J lost 5 bases; unmatched junction nucleotides: 6. This CDR3 is built from 15 residues. The CDR3 DNA reads as TGTGCCAGCAGTTCTCCGGGACAGGGGTTAGATACGCAGTATTTT. Its translation: CASSSPGQGLDTQYF.

This clonotype was seen many times. V usage is TRBV5-4 and J usage is TRBJ2-1; the D is unclear. The CDR3 has 15 residues. The germline V and J ends were trimmed by 0 bases and 0 bases, with 7 bases remaining between them. The germline CDR1 and CDR2 sequences are SGHNT and YYREEE (reference sequence). In nucleotides, the CDR3 is TGTGCCAGCAGCTTGGCCCTGAGCTCCTACAATGAGCAGTTCTTC. Its translation is CASSLALSSYNEQFF.

Ten or more counts support this clonotype. V is TRBV15 and J is TRBJ2-3; the D is unclear. Germline values: CDR1 LNHNV, CDR2 YYDKDF (reference sequence). V was shortened by 1 base and J by 4 bases, with 9 bases between the two germline ends. The CDR3 loop spans 14 amino acids. The DNA of the CDR3 is TGTGCCACCAGCAGAGGGCTAGAGGCAGATACGCAGTATTTT. This codes for CATSRGLEADTQYF.

The sample holds many counts of this clonotype. In nucleotides, the CDR3 is TGTGCCAGCAGCCCCCCTTATAGCGGGACCCAAGAGACCCAGTACTTC. It translates to CASSPPYSGTQETQYF. This rearrangement joins TRBV5-6 to TRBJ2-5; 8 bases match TRBD2. Per germline, CDR1 SGHDT and CDR2 YYEEEE. This CDR3 region has 16 residues. V shed 4 bases and J 1 base; nucleotides not matched to a gene: 9.

At least ten counts were recorded for this clonotype. This sequence joins TRBV5-1 and TRBJ2-7; 11 bases match TRBD2. CDR3 length: 17 amino acids. Germline V gene sequence: CDR1 SGHRS, CDR2 YFSETQ. After removal of 2 bases from V and 1 base from J, the junction contained 8 bases not matched to a gene. DNA of the CDR3: TGCGCCAGCAGCTTAGGGGATACTAGCGGGAGATCCTACGAGCAGTACTTC. The encoded protein is CASSLGDTSGRSYEQYF.

Only a few counts were recorded for this clonotype. This chain links TRBV7-9 with TRBJ1-6, with 11 bases identical to TRBD1. Germline V lookup: CDR1 SEHNR, CDR2 FQNEAQ (reference sequence). The CDR3 has 16 residues. The J segment lost 8 bases and the V segment lost 4 bases, leaving 7 bases of the junction unmatched. The CDR3 DNA reads as TGTGCCAGCAGCTCCGGGACAGGGGGTTTGGATTCACCCCTCCACTTT. Translated, it gives CASSSGTGGLDSPLHF.

This clonotype came up a few times. V is TRBV14 and J is TRBJ2-1; D ambiguous. Germline assignment: CDR1 SGHDN and CDR2 FVKESK. The germline V and J ends were trimmed by 0 bases and 10 bases, with 10 bases remaining between them. The CDR3 is 13 amino acids. CDR3 nucleotide sequence: TGTGCCAGCAGCCAAGATGTGAGCTTGGAGCAGTTCTTC. It yields the protein CASSQDVSLEQFF. Using reference TRBV14 and TRBJ2-1 for the parts outside the CDR3, the full variable domain is EAGVTQFPSHSVIEKGQTVTLRCDPISGHDNLYWYRRVMGKEIKFLLHFVKESKQDESGMPNNRFLAERTGGTYSTLKVQPAELEDSGVYFCASSQDVSLEQFFGPGTRLTVL.

This clonotype was detected many times. The chain employs TRBV12-3 or TRBV12-4 and TRBJ2-1, with D tentatively TRBD2 (5 bases). The CDR3 length is 15 residues. Trimming pared 3 bases from V and 0 bases from J, leaving 9 bases between. The CDR3 spells CASSFVGDSYNEQFF. The DNA for the CDR3 is TGTGCCAGCAGTTTCGTCGGGGACTCCTACAATGAGCAGTTCTTC.

This clonotype was seen repeatedly, ten times or more. The rearrangement joins TRBV20-1 to TRBJ2-1; the match to TRBD1 covers 9 bases. With 6 bases clipped from V and 4 bases from J, the junction kept 10 bases outside the gene matches. Germline V gives CDR1 DFQATT, CDR2 SNEGSKA (reference sequence). The CDR3 is made up of 15 amino acids. This CDR3 is CSAPGRDRVYNEQFF. The CDR3 coding sequence is TGCAGTGCCCCGGGAAGGGACAGGGTATACAATGAGCAGTTCTTC.